Below are 21 T cell receptor beta chains sequenced from a single sample in a study of CD8+CD57+ T cells in acquired aplastic anemia. According to the study, genomic DNA was the template for TCR beta VDJ and CDR3 profiling. TCRdb independently ran MiXCR on the reads; one entry per CDR3 protein. The sample lists about 180,000 distinct CDR3 sequences, around half seen once, with around 3% in the top ten. The sequenced sample was sorted CD4+, CD8+, or CD8+CD57+ T cells (not recorded which) from PBMCs. Receptors originate from a human donor in good health.

This chain links TRBV2 with TRBJ2-7, with 11 bases fitting TRBD2. The CDR3 runs 15 residues. Germline CDR1 reads SNHLY; CDR2 reads FYNNEI. V gave up 3 bases and J gave up 2 bases; unmatched junction bases: 3. This CDR3 is CASSDSSGGPYEQYF. DNA for the CDR3: TGTGCCAGCAGTGACTCTAGCGGGGGGCCCTACGAGCAGTACTTC.

This clonotype was recorded a few times. This chain links TRBV11-2 with TRBJ2-1; 9 nucleotides line up with TRBD2. J was trimmed by 8 bases and V by 3 bases; bases with no gene match: 14. CDR1 is SGHAT and CDR2 is FQNNGV in the germline V gene. CDR3 length: 17 amino acids. The CDR3: CASSFSVLAGQRYEQFF. The CDR3 nucleotides read TGTGCCAGCAGCTTTTCGGTTCTAGCGGGACAAAGGTATGAGCAGTTCTTC.

The chain recombines TRBV10-3 with TRBJ2-7, with TRBD2 identical over 11 bases. The CDR3 sequence is 14 residues long. CDR1 and CDR2 from the germline V gene are ENHRY and SYGVKD. V was clipped by 6 bases and J by 6 bases; unmatched bases: 7. The CDR3 is CAIRDSGRASEQYF. In DNA, the CDR3 is TGTGCCATCAGGGATAGCGGGAGGGCATCCGAGCAGTACTTC.

This clonotype showed up many times. V usage is TRBV6-5 and J usage is TRBJ2-7; D gene unclear. This CDR3 is 13 amino acids long. With 3 bases removed from V and 0 bases from J, the gap between germline ends came to 6 bases. Germline V gene lookup returns CDR1 MNHEY and CDR2 SVGAGI. CDR3 nucleotide sequence: TGTGCCAGCAGTTATCGGCGCTCCTACGAGCAGTACTTC. It specifies CASSYRRSYEQYF.

The chain has TRBV20-1 and TRBJ2-7; 8 bases fit TRBD1. Germline-derived CDR1 and CDR2 are DFQATT and SNEGSKA (reference sequence). V lost 6 bases and J lost 4; bases outside the gene matches: 5. This CDR3 is 12 amino acids long. CDR3 in DNA: TGCAGTGCCGATGACAGGGGATACGAGCAGTACTTC. Amino acids: CSADDRGYEQYF.

In the case of this clonotype: The conserved closing phenylalanine or tryptophan is absent in this CDR3, likely reflecting a read error. No DNA is shown, since the ends of the CDR3 on it are uncertain; the CDR3 is the one TCRdb lists. The chain links TRBV7-8 to TRBJ2-7. The CDR3 has 8 residues if both end residues are counted. Germline lookup yields CDR1 SGHVS and CDR2 FQNEAQ. This CDR3 reads CASSLAPR.

Concerning this clonotype: This may come from a read error, since a much larger clone is one base off. In DNA, the CDR3 is TGCAGCGTTGGTTCTGGGGGGACTAATGAAGAACTGTTTTTT. It specifies CSVGSGGTNEELFF. The genes are TRBV29-1 and TRBJ1-4, with D perhaps TRBD1 (5 bases). This CDR3 is 14 amino acids long. The germline CDR1 and CDR2 sequences are SQVTM and ANQGSEA.

This rearrangement joins TRBV7-9 to TRBJ1-1; unclear D gene. Germline V gene data show CDR1 as SEHNR and CDR2 as FQNEAQ (reference sequence). The CDR3 contains 12 residues. V was clipped by 1 base and J by 11 bases, with 11 bases between them. The CDR3, as DNA: TGTGCCAGCAGCTTAGTAGGCGGTGGCGCTTTCTTT. Amino acid sequence: CASSLVGGGAFF.

Many counts were recorded for this clonotype. This rearrangement joins TRBV9 to TRBJ2-3, with D possibly being TRBD2 (6 bases). Germline CDR1 SGDLS, CDR2 YYNGEE. Trimming took 0 bases from V and 6 from J, leaving 14 bases between them. The CDR3 sequence is 15 residues long. The chain's CDR3 is CASSVAPGAEDTQYF. The CDR3 DNA is TGTGCCAGCAGCGTAGCCCCGGGAGCCGAGGATACGCAGTATTTT. Supplemented by reference TRBV9 and TRBJ2-3, the full variable domain reads DSGVTQTPKHLITATGQRVTLRCSPRSGDLSVYWYQQSLDQGLQFLIQYYNGEERAKGNILERFSAQQFPDLHSELNLSSLELGDSALYFCASSVAPGAEDTQYFGPGTRLTVL.

This clonotype has a count of ten or more. As DNA, the CDR3 is TGTGCCAGCAGCGTAGTTGCGGGAGGCTACAATGAGCAGTTCTTC. Protein sequence: CASSVVAGGYNEQFF. V is TRBV9 and J is TRBJ2-1, with 8 bases identical to TRBD2. V lost 0 bases, J lost 3 bases, and 2 bases stayed unmatched. Germline V CDR1 and CDR2: SGDLS, YYNGEE. The CDR3 has 15 residues.

The chain uses TRBV28 and TRBJ1-5; D remains unclear. This CDR3 is built from 13 residues. The V gene lost 8 bases and the J gene lost 3 bases, with 11 bases spanning the gap. CDR1 and CDR2 (germline): MDHEN, SYDVKM. CDR3 residues: CASGSPANQPQHF. DNA for the CDR3: TGTGCCAGCGGTTCTCCAGCCAATCAGCCCCAGCATTTT.

This clonotype was detected only once. The chain recombines TRBV5-6 with TRBJ2-7; 7 nucleotides agree with TRBD2. The CDR3 consists of 16 residues. Germline assignment: CDR1 SGHDT and CDR2 YYEEEE. The V segment lost 4 bases and the J segment 2 bases; nucleotides outside the gene matches: 12. CDR3 DNA: TGTGCCAGCAGCGCAATTATCAGCGGGGCCGCCTACGAGCAGTACTTC. This encodes CASSAIISGAAYEQYF.

Note on this clonotype: At one boundary the junction diverges from the germline segment, which might be a read error. The chain uses TRBV7-7 and TRBJ2-7; D is perhaps TRBD2 (6 bases). Germline values: CDR1 SSHAT, CDR2 FNYEAQ (reference sequence). The CDR3 has 13 amino acids. CDR3 DNA sequence: TGTGCTAGCAGCTTAGCCTCTAGCGACGAGCAGTACTTC. This encodes CASSLASSDEQYF.

This clonotype occurred many times. The chain combines TRBV19 with TRBJ2-3, with 9 bases fitting TRBD1. Germline V CDR1 and CDR2: LNHDA, SQIVND (reference sequence). J lost 2 bases, V lost 4 bases, and 4 bases had no gene match. This CDR3 comprises 15 residues. Written as DNA, the CDR3 is TGTGCCAGTAGTACGGGACAGGGCTTCACAGATACGCAGTATTTT. Amino acid sequence: CASSTGQGFTDTQYF.

The chain recombines TRBV10-1 with TRBJ2-7; TRBD1 might be the D (6 bases). The CDR3 spans 14 residues. V lost 7 bases to trimming and J lost 0 bases, with 13 bases between them. Germline V lookup: CDR1 WNHNN, CDR2 SYGVQD (reference sequence). The CDR3 reads CASIQRGSSYEQYF. For the CDR3, the DNA is TGCGCCAGCATCCAGAGGGGGAGCTCCTACGAGCAGTACTTC.

This clonotype was observed many times. This chain uses TRBV20-1 with TRBJ1-2; 11 bases align to TRBD1. The CDR3 loop spans 15 amino acids. CDR1 is DFQATT and CDR2 is SNEGSKA in the germline V gene (reference sequence). V lost 2 bases to trimming and J lost 3 bases; unmatched junction nucleotides: 5. CDR3 nucleotides: TGCAGTGCTAGAATTAGGACAGGGGGCGACTATGGCTACACCTTC. It translates to CSARIRTGGDYGYTF.

The chain uses TRBV15 and TRBJ2-7; unclear D gene. This CDR3 is 11 amino acids long. Germline CDR1 LNHNV, CDR2 YYDKDF (reference sequence). The ends were cut back, 1 base at V and 7 bases at J, with 5 bases in the middle. The CDR3, as DNA: TGTGCCACCAGCAGAGTGGCGGAGCAGTACTTC. The encoded protein is CATSRVAEQYF.

This clonotype was counted between two and nine times. The CDR3: CSVRKDRLAYEQYF. The CDR3 DNA reads as TGCAGCGTTCGAAAGGACAGGTTAGCCTACGAGCAGTACTTC. V usage is TRBV29-1 and J usage is TRBJ2-7, with 7 bases matching TRBD1. V dropped 5 bases and J dropped 2; count of bases not matched to a gene: 9. This CDR3 region has 14 residues. CDR1 and CDR2 (germline): SQVTM, ANQGSEA.

This rearrangement joins TRBV6-1 to TRBJ2-1; 9 bases fit TRBD2. V shed 8 bases, J shed 7 bases, and the junction held 0 bases outside the gene matches. The germline gives CDR1 MNHNS, CDR2 SASEGT. The CDR3 is 11 amino acids. The CDR3 region is CASAGGNEQFF. The CDR3 DNA reads TGTGCCAGCGCGGGGGGGAATGAGCAGTTCTTC.

This clonotype was recorded at least ten times. V is TRBV11-2 and J is TRBJ2-7, with D possibly matching TRBD2 (5 bases). Trimming took 4 bases from V and 6 from J, leaving 16 bases between them. The germline gives CDR1 SGHAT, CDR2 FQNNGV. There are 14 residues in the CDR3. CDR3 sequence: CASSSKTGFGEQYF. CDR3 sequence (DNA): TGTGCCAGCAGCTCAAAGACGGGGTTCGGCGAGCAGTACTTC.

This clonotype was observed a single time. The chain is built from TRBV29-1 and TRBJ2-3, with a possible D match to TRBD1 (6 bases). The CDR3 consists of 13 residues. V was pared by 2 bases and J by 3 bases, with 9 bases between. The germline CDR1 and CDR2 sequences are SQVTM and ANQGSEA. The CDR3 sequence: CSVESQGTDTQYF. In nucleotides, the CDR3 is TGCAGCGTTGAATCTCAGGGGACAGATACGCAGTATTTT.